This entry lists 26 T cell receptor beta chains sequenced from one sample in a study of cytomegalovirus exposure and HLA in healthy donors. Both 60 Vbeta primers and 13 Jbeta primers went into the PCR. Using immunoSEQ multiplex PCR, the repertoire was profiled, and TCRdb retains in-frame clones only, with some absent. The sample comprises about 140,000 clones, more than 75% of which are singletons, and approximately 3.2% rests with the top ten. The sample taken for sequencing was PBMCs. These receptors all stem from a man between 18 and 29 years old in good health and CMV-seropositive.

The chain employs TRBV27 and TRBJ1-2; 11 bases fit TRBD1. Per germline, CDR1 MNHEY and CDR2 SMNVEV (reference sequence). V lost 6 bases, J lost 11 bases, and 5 bases stayed unmatched. This CDR3 spans 12 amino acids. The CDR3 coding sequence is TGTGCCAGCAGCTGGACAGGGGGCGCGTACACCTTC. Translated: CASSWTGGAYTF.

The rearrangement uses TRBV6-1 and TRBJ1-5; D is ambiguous. The CDR3 length is 13 residues. CDR1 MNHNS and CDR2 SASEGT come from the germline V gene. The V end lost 7 bases, the J end lost 6 bases, and 13 bases lay between the germline ends. CDR3 residues: CASIGQPLQPQHF. The CDR3 bases are TGTGCCAGCATTGGTCAACCACTTCAGCCCCAGCATTTT.

This chain uses TRBV15 with TRBJ2-7; 7 bases are shared with TRBD1. CDR3 length: 16 residues. Losses at the gene ends were 1 base for V and 5 bases for J; bases not matched to a gene: 11. Germline V lookup: CDR1 LNHNV, CDR2 YYDKDF (reference sequence). CDR3 nucleotides: TGTGCCACCAGCAGAGGCGACAGGGTTAAGTTTCACGAGCAGTACTTC. The encoded protein is CATSRGDRVKFHEQYF.

The chain links TRBV4-1 to TRBJ1-5; TRBD1 might be the D (6 bases). CDR1 is MGHRA and CDR2 is YSYEKL in the germline V gene. The CDR3 is made up of 15 amino acids. V shed 3 bases and J shed 0 bases, with 9 bases lying between them. Here the CDR3 reads CASSQYRDSNQPQHF. The CDR3 DNA follows: TGCGCCAGCAGCCAGTACAGGGATAGCAATCAGCCCCAGCATTTT.

This sequence joins TRBV2 and TRBJ2-6; D gene uncertain. Germline loops: CDR1 SNHLY, CDR2 FYNNEI. The CDR3 extends over 17 amino acids. V was shortened by 7 bases and J by 0 bases, with 16 bases between the two germline ends. The CDR3 is CASKTDTRNSGANVLTF. CDR3 DNA sequence: TGTGCCAGCAAAACCGATACTCGCAACTCTGGGGCCAACGTCCTGACTTTC.

J is TRBJ1-2 and V is TRBV5-1; TRBD1 aligns across 12 bases. Germline CDR1 and CDR2: SGHRS and YFSETQ. The CDR3 is 16 amino acids. Trimming took 4 bases from V and 6 from J; bases not matched to a gene: 10. The CDR3 nucleotides read TGCGCCAGCAGCAAGGGGGGACAGGGGGCCCTGGATGGCTACACCTTC. Translated, it gives CASSKGGQGALDGYTF.

CDR3 amino acids: CASSATGPWEQYF. CDR3 DNA: TGTGCCAGCAGCGCAACAGGGCCCTGGGAGCAGTACTTC. The chain joins TRBV9 to TRBJ2-7; TRBD1 might be the D (6 bases). This CDR3 comprises 13 residues. Germline V CDR1 and CDR2: SGDLS, YYNGEE. Trimming took 3 bases from V and 7 from J, leaving 14 bases between them.

The V gene is TRBV18, the J gene TRBJ1-5; tentative D call: TRBD1 (5 bases). V was trimmed by 2 bases and J by 4 bases, leaving 15 bases between them. Looked up from germline, CDR1 is KGHSH and CDR2 is LQKENI. The CDR3 sequence is 16 residues long. The CDR3 nucleotides are TGTGCCAGCTCACCAACCGTAGGCAGGGAAAATCAGCCCCAGCATTTT. It specifies CASSPTVGRENQPQHF. The full variable domain, completed using reference TRBV18 and TRBJ1-5, is NAGVMQNPRHLVRRRGQEARLRCSPMKGHSHVYWYRQLPEEGLKFMVYLQKENIIDESGMPKERFSAEFPKEGPSILRIQQVVRGDSAAYFCASSPTVGRENQPQHFGDGTRLSIL.

CDR3: CASSLGGSRDTQYF. The DNA of the CDR3 is TGTGCCAGCAGCTTAGGAGGGAGCCGAGATACGCAGTATTTT. The chain has TRBV11-2 and TRBJ2-3, with D perhaps matching TRBD2 (5 bases). The CDR3 consists of 14 residues. Trimming cost V 1 base and J 5 bases, with 10 bases left between them. CDR1 SGHAT and CDR2 FQNNGV come from the germline V gene.

The chain has TRBV5-1 and TRBJ1-5; tentative D call: TRBD1 (6 bases). The CDR3 covers 14 residues. The ends were cut back, 0 bases at V and 7 bases at J, with 11 bases in the middle. Looked up from germline, CDR1 is SGHRS and CDR2 is YFSETQ. The CDR3 DNA reads TGCGCCAGCAGCTTGGTCGGGGGGGGCCAGCCCCAGCATTTT. It encodes CASSLVGGGQPQHF.

The DNA of the CDR3 is TGTGCCAGCAGCACAGGGGTATTGAACTCCTACGAGCAGTACTTC. Its translation: CASSTGVLNSYEQYF. The V call is TRBV7-9, the J call TRBJ2-7, with 7 bases aligning to TRBD1. Germline CDR1 reads SEHNR; CDR2 reads FQNEAQ (reference sequence). V lost 5 bases to trimming and J lost 0 bases; unmatched junction nucleotides: 7. CDR3 length: 15 residues.

The rearrangement links TRBV5-1 to TRBJ1-2; TRBD1 aligns across 7 bases. In germline, CDR1 is SGHRS, CDR2 YFSETQ. The CDR3 runs to 14 residues. V shed 2 bases, J shed 1 base, and the junction held 2 bases outside the gene matches. In nucleotides, the CDR3 is TGCGCCAGCAGCTTTGGGACAGATAACTATGGCTACACCTTC. Residues: CASSFGTDNYGYTF.

V and J are TRBV7-2 and TRBJ2-2; tentatively, D is TRBD2 (6 bases). The V and J ends lost 1 base and 4 bases respectively, with 10 bases between them. The V gene's germline CDR1 is SGHTA and CDR2 FQGNSA. CDR3 length: 15 amino acids. The CDR3 here is CASSLVAVSTGELFF. The CDR3 DNA follows: TGTGCCAGCAGCTTAGTAGCGGTTAGCACCGGGGAGCTGTTTTTT.

The chain employs TRBV14 and TRBJ1-4; 9 nucleotides align to TRBD1. Germline-derived CDR1 and CDR2 are SGHDN and FVKESK. The CDR3 extends over 17 amino acids. The V segment lost 2 bases and the J segment 6 bases; nucleotides outside the gene matches: 10. In nucleotides, the CDR3 is TGTGCCAGCAGCCAACCGGGACAGGGTTATCGGTATGAAAAACTGTTTTTT. Its translation: CASSQPGQGYRYEKLFF.

The rearrangement joins TRBV4-1 to TRBJ1-1; no clear D. CDR3 size: 13 residues. The germline gives CDR1 MGHRA, CDR2 YSYEKL. V lost 5 bases to trimming and J lost 5 bases, with 12 bases between them. Here the CDR3 DNA reads TGCGCCAGCAGCTCCCCTCCGGAGACTGAAGCTTTCTTT. Translating it yields CASSSPPETEAFF.

The rearrangement joins TRBV6-1 to TRBJ2-2; a weak D match, TRBD2 (6 bases). This CDR3 comprises 20 residues. V was clipped by 0 bases and J by 1 base, with 21 bases between them. CDR1 and CDR2 (germline): MNHNS, SASEGT. CDR3 region: CASSEANFGSTQGNTGELFF. The CDR3 DNA follows: TGTGCCAGCAGTGAAGCAAATTTCGGGAGTACCCAAGGGAACACCGGGGAGCTGTTTTTT.

V is TRBV7-8 and J is TRBJ2-7; TRBD1 might be the D (5 bases). Germline CDR1 is SGHVS and CDR2 is FQNEAQ. Trimming left V 1 base short and J 3 bases short, with 10 bases between. The CDR3 spans 14 residues. CDR3 residues: CASSLGTTYYEQYF. The CDR3 DNA reads as TGTGCCAGCAGCTTAGGGACAACTTACTACGAGCAGTACTTC. The whole variable domain, filled in from reference TRBV7-8 and TRBJ2-7, reads GAGVSQSPRYKVAKRGQDVALRCDPISGHVSLFWYQQALGQGPEFLTYFQNEAQLDKSGLPSDRFFAERPEGSVSTLKIQRTQQEDSAVYLCASSLGTTYYEQYFGPGTRLTVT.

The chain is built from TRBV12-5 and TRBJ2-7; D ambiguous. Trimming removed 7 bases at V and 2 bases at J, with 12 bases between. Per germline, CDR1 LGHNT and CDR2 FRNRAP. This CDR3 comprises 13 residues. CDR3 loop: CASAGELTYEQYF. As DNA, the CDR3 is TGTGCTAGTGCCGGTGAGCTAACCTACGAGCAGTACTTC.

V is TRBV4-1 and J is TRBJ2-1; TRBD2 aligns across 8 bases. Trimming cost V 0 bases and J 4 bases; bases outside gene matches: 8. This CDR3 comprises 17 residues. Germline CDR1 reads MGHRA; CDR2 reads YSYEKL. Written as DNA, the CDR3 is TGCGCCAGCAGCCAAGATCGTGGCAGCGGGGGATACAATGAGCAGTTCTTC. This sequence encodes CASSQDRGSGGYNEQFF.

This chain links TRBV5-8 with TRBJ2-6; 7 bases line up with TRBD1. Germline CDR1 and CDR2: SGHTS and YDEGEE. Trimming took 2 bases from V and 0 from J; bases not matched to a gene: 11. The CDR3 contains 19 residues. The CDR3 here is CASSLPRDSLISGANVLTF. The CDR3 DNA sequence: TGTGCCAGCAGCTTACCTCGGGACAGTCTCATCTCTGGGGCCAACGTCCTGACTTTC.

The chain employs TRBV27 and TRBJ2-1; 8 bases align to TRBD2. Germline loops: CDR1 MNHEY, CDR2 SMNVEV (reference sequence). J gave up 7 bases and V 1 base, and 6 bases lay outside the gene matches. This CDR3 contains 15 residues. The CDR3 region is CASSLYSGSGNEQFF. Here the CDR3 DNA reads TGTGCCAGCAGTTTATACAGCGGGAGTGGGAATGAGCAGTTCTTC.

This rearrangement joins TRBV5-1 to TRBJ2-1, with TRBD1 matching over 9 bases. V shed 3 bases, J shed 6 bases, and the junction held 10 bases outside the gene matches. CDR3 size: 16 residues. Germline V lookup: CDR1 SGHRS, CDR2 YFSETQ. CDR3 loop: CASSSTGTGLPNEQFF. For the CDR3, the DNA is TGCGCCAGCAGCTCAACCGGGACAGGGTTACCCAATGAGCAGTTCTTC.

The rearrangement joins TRBV13 to TRBJ2-5; TRBD2 aligns across 13 bases. The CDR3 has 15 amino acids. Germline CDR1 reads PRHDT; CDR2 reads FYEKMQ (reference sequence). The J segment lost 7 bases and the V segment lost 4 bases, leaving 6 bases of the junction unmatched. This CDR3 reads CASSSGLAGKGTQYF. Here the CDR3 DNA reads TGTGCCAGCAGCTCGGGACTAGCGGGAAAAGGGACCCAGTACTTC.

This sequence joins TRBV10-1 and TRBJ2-3, with a weak D call TRBD2 (5 bases). Per the germline V gene, CDR1 is WNHNN and CDR2 is SYGVQD (reference sequence). The CDR3 totals 16 residues. Trimming stripped 0 bases from V and 5 bases from J, with 15 bases between. CDR3 loop: CASSESEEFTIDTQYF. The DNA of the CDR3 is TGCGCCAGCAGTGAGTCGGAGGAGTTTACCATAGATACGCAGTATTTT.

This clone was seen just once. The chain has TRBV5-1 and TRBJ2-3; 7 bases align to TRBD1. Germline assignment: CDR1 SGHRS and CDR2 YFSETQ. CDR3 size: 16 residues. The V and J ends lost 4 bases and 2 bases, in that order; junction bases with no gene match: 10. CDR3 DNA sequence: TGCGCCAGCAGCCAAAACCGGGACAGTTACACAGATACGCAGTATTTT. Translating gives CASSQNRDSYTDTQYF.

The chain employs TRBV15 and TRBJ2-3, with unresolved D. This CDR3 has 17 amino acids. V was cut by 1 base and J by 0 bases, with 14 bases left in between. In germline, CDR1 is LNHNV, CDR2 YYDKDF (reference sequence). The CDR3 spells CATSRGPSGTSTDTQYF. As DNA, the CDR3 is TGTGCCACCAGCAGAGGCCCTTCAGGCACTAGCACAGATACGCAGTATTTT.